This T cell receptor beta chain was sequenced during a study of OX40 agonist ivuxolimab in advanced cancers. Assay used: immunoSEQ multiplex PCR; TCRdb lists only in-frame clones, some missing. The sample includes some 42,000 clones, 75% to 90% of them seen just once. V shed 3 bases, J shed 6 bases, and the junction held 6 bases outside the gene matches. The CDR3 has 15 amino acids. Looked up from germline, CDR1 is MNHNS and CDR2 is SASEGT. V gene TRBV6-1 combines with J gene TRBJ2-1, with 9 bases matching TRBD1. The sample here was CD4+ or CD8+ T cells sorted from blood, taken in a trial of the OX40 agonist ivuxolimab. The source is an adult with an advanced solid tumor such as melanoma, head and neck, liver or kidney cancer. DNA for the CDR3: TGTGCCAGCAGTGAGGGGACAGGGCGGCTCAATGAGCAGTTCTTC. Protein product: CASSEGTGRLNEQFF.